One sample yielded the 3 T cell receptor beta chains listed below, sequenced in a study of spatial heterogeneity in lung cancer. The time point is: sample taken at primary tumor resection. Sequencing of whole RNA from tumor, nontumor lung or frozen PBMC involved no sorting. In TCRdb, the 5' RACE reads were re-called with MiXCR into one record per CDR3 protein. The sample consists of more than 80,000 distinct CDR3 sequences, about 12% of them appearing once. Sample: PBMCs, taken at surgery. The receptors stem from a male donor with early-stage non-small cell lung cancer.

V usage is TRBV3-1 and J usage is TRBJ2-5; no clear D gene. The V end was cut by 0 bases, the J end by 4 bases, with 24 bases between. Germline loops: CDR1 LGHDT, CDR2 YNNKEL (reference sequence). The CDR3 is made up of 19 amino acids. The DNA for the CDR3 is TGTGCCAGCAGCCAAGATAGGAGCAGGTCTTTTTCTACTGTAGAGACCCAGTACTTC. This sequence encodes CASSQDRSRSFSTVETQYF.

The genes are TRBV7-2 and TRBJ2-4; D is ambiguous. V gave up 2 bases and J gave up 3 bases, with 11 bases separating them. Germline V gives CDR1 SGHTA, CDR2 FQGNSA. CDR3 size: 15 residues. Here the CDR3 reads CASSLPGQVKNIQYF. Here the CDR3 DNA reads TGTGCCAGCAGCTTACCAGGTCAGGTCAAAAACATTCAGTACTTC.

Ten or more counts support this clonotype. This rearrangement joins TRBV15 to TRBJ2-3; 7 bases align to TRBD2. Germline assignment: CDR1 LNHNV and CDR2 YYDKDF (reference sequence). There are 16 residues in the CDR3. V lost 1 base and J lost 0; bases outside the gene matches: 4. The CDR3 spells CATSRGPGGSTDTQYF. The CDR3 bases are TGTGCCACCAGCAGAGGGCCGGGGGGAAGCACAGATACGCAGTATTTT.